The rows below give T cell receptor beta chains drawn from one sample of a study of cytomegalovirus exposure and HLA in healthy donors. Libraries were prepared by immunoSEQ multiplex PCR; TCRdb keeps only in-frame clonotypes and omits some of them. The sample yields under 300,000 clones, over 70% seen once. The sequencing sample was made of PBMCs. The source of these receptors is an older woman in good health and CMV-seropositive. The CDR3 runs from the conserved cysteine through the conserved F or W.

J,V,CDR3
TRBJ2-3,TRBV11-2,CASSPLRGRTTDTQYF
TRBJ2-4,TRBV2,CASSDRQVLAKNIQYF
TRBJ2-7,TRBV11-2,CASSLGRTGGQGEQYF
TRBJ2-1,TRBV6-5,CASRGTGNEQFF
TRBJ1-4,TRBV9,CASSVGGAGEKLFF
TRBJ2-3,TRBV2,CASSALAGGGDTQYF
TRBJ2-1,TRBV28,CASSLVTVDEQFF
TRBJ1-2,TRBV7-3,CASSLGQGNGGYTF
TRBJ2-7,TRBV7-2,CASSTTSGRGYEQYF
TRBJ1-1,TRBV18,CASSPWGRSPNTEAFF
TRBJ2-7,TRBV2,CASGYYYEQYF
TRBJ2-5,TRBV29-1,CSVARGRQETQYF
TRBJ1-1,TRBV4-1,CASSQEAANTEAFF
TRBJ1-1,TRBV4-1,CASSQRQGMNTEAFF
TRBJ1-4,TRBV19,CASSMGRPAEKLFF
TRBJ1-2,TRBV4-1,CASSPTWGAGYGYTF
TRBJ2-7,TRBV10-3,CAIAKGLDSYEQYF